These 18 T cell receptor beta chains were sequenced from one sample in a study of cytomegalovirus exposure and HLA in healthy donors. Researchers ran the PCR with 60 Vbeta and 13 Jbeta primers. This table comes from immunoSEQ multiplex PCR, and its TCRdb copy is limited to in-frame clones, with some not included. Of under 250,000 clones detected, about 79% appear once; the ten largest clones hold 1.8%. Sequencing was done on a sample of PBMCs. These TCRs come from a male donor in good health and CMV-seronegative.

V is TRBV7-3 and J is TRBJ1-6; possible D gene TRBD1, 5 bases. The length of the CDR3 is 16 residues. The V end lost 4 bases, the J end lost 4 bases, and 14 bases lay between the germline ends. The germline gives CDR1 SGHTA, CDR2 FQGTGA. CDR3 amino acids: CASSYEGRGYNSPLHF. The CDR3 nucleotides read TGTGCCAGCAGCTATGAGGGGAGGGGTTATAATTCACCCCTCCACTTT.

The chain combines TRBV4-3 with TRBJ2-5; 7 bases are shared with TRBD2. This CDR3 spans 15 amino acids. V was pared by 0 bases and J by 4 bases, with 5 bases of the junction left unmatched. Germline V CDR1 and CDR2: LGHNA, YSLEER. This CDR3 reads CASSQDMGGGETQYF. The CDR3 coding sequence is TGCGCCAGCAGCCAAGATATGGGGGGGGGAGAGACCCAGTACTTC.

This clone was seen only a few times. The chain uses TRBV9 and TRBJ1-2; 7 bases fit TRBD1. With V trimmed by 0 bases and J by 4 bases, 6 bases remained unmatched. The germline V gene has CDR1 SGDLS and CDR2 YYNGEE. This CDR3 is built from 15 residues. CDR3 sequence: CASSVEGQAAYGYTF. CDR3 DNA: TGTGCCAGCAGCGTAGAAGGACAGGCCGCCTATGGCTACACCTTC.

The chain is built from TRBV6-6 and TRBJ2-7; D perhaps matches TRBD2 (5 bases). Deletions cut 4 bases from V and 9 bases from J, with 10 bases between. Germline assignment: CDR1 MNHNY and CDR2 SVGAGI (reference sequence). The CDR3 sequence is 11 residues long. This chain's CDR3 is CASSSEGGQYF. The CDR3 DNA reads TGTGCCAGCAGTTCTGAGGGCGGGCAGTACTTC.

CDR3 sequence (DNA): TGTGCCAGTAGTATAGAGGGCGGGAGGGCCGCGGGTGAGACCCAGTACTTC. As protein: CASSIEGGRAAGETQYF. The rearrangement uses TRBV19 and TRBJ2-5, with 9 bases identical to TRBD2. Germline V gene sequence: CDR1 LNHDA, CDR2 SQIVND (reference sequence). Unmatched junction bases numbered 10, after V lost 0 bases and J lost 5 bases. The CDR3 is 17 residues long.

This sequence joins TRBV2 and TRBJ2-3; TRBD2 might be the D (6 bases). The CDR3 spans 15 residues. With 4 bases removed from V and 2 bases from J, the gap between germline ends came to 13 bases. Germline V gene lookup returns CDR1 SNHLY and CDR2 FYNNEI. CDR3: CASSVWGTHTDTQYF. CDR3 DNA sequence: TGTGCCAGCAGTGTCTGGGGGACTCACACAGATACGCAGTATTTT.

As regards this clone: This sample also contains other DNA sequences that code for the same CDR3. The chain has TRBV7-6 and TRBJ2-1, with D perhaps TRBD2 (6 bases). The CDR3 spans 14 residues. Deletions cut 5 bases from V and 6 bases from J, with 14 bases between. Germline CDR1 is SGHVS and CDR2 is FNYEAQ. CDR3 loop: CASSRLPSVNEQFF. The CDR3 DNA reads as TGTGCCAGCAGCCGTCTTCCTAGCGTCAATGAGCAGTTCTTC.

This clone was counted once. The chain recombines TRBV18 with TRBJ1-2; the match to TRBD1 covers 7 bases. CDR3 size: 16 residues. V was clipped by 2 bases and J by 3 bases; unmatched bases: 9. The germline V gene encodes CDR1 KGHSH and CDR2 LQKENI. The CDR3 DNA reads as TGTGCCAGCTCACCAATGTCAGGGGGGCGCCACTATGGCTACACCTTC. The encoded protein is CASSPMSGGRHYGYTF.

J is TRBJ2-1 and V is TRBV29-1, with 8 nucleotides matching TRBD2. Germline CDR1 reads SQVTM; CDR2 reads ANQGSEA. With 7 bases clipped from V and 3 bases from J, the junction kept 11 bases outside the gene matches. The CDR3 consists of 15 residues. The CDR3 DNA reads as TGCAGCGGGAAACCTGCAGCGGGGGTCTACAATGAGCAGTTCTTC. The encoded protein is CSGKPAAGVYNEQFF.

The sample holds one count of this clone. J is TRBJ2-3 and V is TRBV27, with D perhaps matching TRBD1 (6 bases). Germline CDR1 MNHEY, CDR2 SMNVEV (reference sequence). This CDR3 is built from 15 residues. V was shortened by 3 bases and J by 0 bases, with 10 bases between the two germline ends. The CDR3 nucleotides are TGTGCCAGCAGTTTGGGGCAGGGGAGCACAGATACGCAGTATTTT. Protein product: CASSLGQGSTDTQYF.

The chain employs TRBV5-1 and TRBJ2-5, with 12 bases lining up with TRBD1. J lost 0 bases, V lost 2 bases, and 5 bases had no gene match. The CDR3 runs 17 residues. The germline V gene encodes CDR1 SGHRS and CDR2 YFSETQ. Here the CDR3 reads CASSLPRDRGHQETQYF. DNA for the CDR3: TGCGCCAGCAGCTTACCCCGGGACAGGGGGCACCAAGAGACCCAGTACTTC.

This sequence joins TRBV4-1 and TRBJ2-5; tentatively, D is TRBD2 (7 bases). The CDR3 sequence is 15 residues long. The V gene's germline CDR1 is MGHRA and CDR2 YSYEKL. V shed 8 bases and J shed 1 base, with 17 bases lying between them. CDR3 bases: TGCGCCAGCGGGGGGGGGCAGACCTTCCAAGAGACCCAGTACTTC. Protein: CASGGGQTFQETQYF.

The gene calls are TRBV11-3 and TRBJ1-2; perhaps TRBD1 as D (6 bases). Germline V gene sequence: CDR1 SGHNT, CDR2 YENEEA. The CDR3 spans 13 residues. Between the trimmed V and J ends, which lost 5 bases and 2 bases, there was a span of 9 bases. In nucleotides, the CDR3 is TGTGCCAGCAGCGAGGACAGCAACTATGGCTACACCTTC. Amino acid sequence: CASSEDSNYGYTF.

This clone was found a few times. This chain uses TRBV7-2 with TRBJ2-2; 8 bases match TRBD2. The CDR3 extends over 14 amino acids. The trim removed 8 bases at V and 4 bases at J, leaving 6 bases unmatched. The germline V gene has CDR1 SGHTA and CDR2 FQGNSA. The CDR3 here is CASGSGRFTGELFF. The CDR3 coding sequence is TGTGCCAGCGGGAGCGGGAGATTCACCGGGGAGCTGTTTTTT.

The chain employs TRBV19 and TRBJ2-7, with TRBD2 identical over 7 bases. CDR1 and CDR2 (germline): LNHDA, SQIVND (reference sequence). The length of the CDR3 is 15 residues. Germline trimming cut 5 bases from V and 5 bases from J; bases unmatched to any gene: 12. CDR3 sequence reads: CASSQTAAGRDEQYF. The DNA for the CDR3 is TGTGCCAGTAGTCAGACCGCCGCAGGGAGGGACGAGCAGTACTTC. The whole variable domain, filled in from reference TRBV19 and TRBJ2-7, reads DGGITQSPKYLFRKEGQNVTLSCEQNLNHDAMYWYRQDPGQGLRLIYYSQIVNDFQKGDIAEGYSVSREKKESFPLTVTSAQKNPTAFYLCASSQTAAGRDEQYFGPGTRLTVT.

The chain recombines TRBV27 with TRBJ2-4, with a tentative D call TRBD1 (6 bases). The V gene's germline CDR1 is MNHEY and CDR2 SMNVEV (reference sequence). V dropped 3 bases and J dropped 0 bases, with 15 bases sitting between them. The CDR3 consists of 17 residues. DNA for the CDR3: TGTGCCAGCAGTTTTAGTCGACAGGCCGGAGCCAAAAACATTCAGTACTTC. The encoded protein is CASSFSRQAGAKNIQYF.

This sequence joins TRBV7-9 and TRBJ1-1; D is possibly TRBD1 (5 bases). V was cut by 1 base and J by 1 base, with 7 bases left in between. The CDR3 has 14 amino acids. Germline values: CDR1 SEHNR, CDR2 FQNEAQ (reference sequence). In nucleotides, the CDR3 is TGTGCCAGCAGCTTAGAGGGGAAGAACACTGAAGCTTTCTTT. Translation gives CASSLEGKNTEAFF.

The V and J genes are TRBV5-4 and TRBJ2-1; TRBD2 agrees at 10 bases. The CDR3 covers 15 residues. V trimming: 0 bases; J trimming: 6 bases; junction bases outside the gene matches: 3. Germline CDR1 is SGHNT and CDR2 is YYREEE (reference sequence). CDR3 sequence (DNA): TGTGCCAGCAGCTTGGAGCCTAGCGGGGGCAATGAGCAGTTCTTC. Amino acid sequence: CASSLEPSGGNEQFF.